One sample yielded the 27 T cell receptor beta chains listed below, sequenced in a study of blood T cell repertoires in COVID-19. Sequenced by immunoSEQ multiplex PCR; TCRdb stores in-frame clones only, minus some. Of some 320,000 clones in the sample, around 86% were seen once. The sample comprised PBMCs or T cells enriched from blood (not recorded which). All receptors come from a man aged 55 to 69 who had recovered from COVID-19.

The J gene is TRBJ1-1, the V gene TRBV18; no reliable D call. This CDR3 has 15 residues. Trimming removed 4 bases at V and 0 bases at J, with 12 bases between. Germline V gene lookup returns CDR1 KGHSH and CDR2 LQKENI. CDR3 nucleotide sequence: TGTGCCAGCTCACTGGGAGGTTTTATGAACACTGAAGCTTTCTTT. This gives the protein CASSLGGFMNTEAFF.

This chain connects TRBV15 to TRBJ2-3, with no clear D. The CDR3 has 13 amino acids. The V gene's germline CDR1 is LNHNV and CDR2 YYDKDF (reference sequence). Trimming removed 5 bases from V and 1 base from J, with 7 bases in between. CDR3 protein: CATSVSGTDTQYF. The CDR3 DNA reads TGTGCCACCAGCGTGAGCGGCACAGATACGCAGTATTTT.

V gene TRBV12-3 or TRBV12-4 combines with J gene TRBJ1-2; maybe TRBD1 (6 bases). CDR3 size: 13 residues. V was shortened by 6 bases and J by 0 bases, with 8 bases between the two germline ends. The CDR3 loop is CASRDSSNYGYTF. The CDR3 DNA is TGTGCCAGCAGGGACAGTTCTAACTATGGCTACACCTTC.

V is TRBV19 and J is TRBJ1-3; D remains ambiguous. CDR3 length equals 14 residues. The ends were cut back, 4 bases at V and 0 bases at J, with 7 bases in the middle. The germline V gene has CDR1 LNHDA and CDR2 SQIVND (reference sequence). In DNA, the CDR3 is TGTGCCAGTAGTACACAAAGCTCTGGAAACACCATATATTTT. Translating it yields CASSTQSSGNTIYF. The whole variable domain, filled in from reference TRBV19 and TRBJ1-3, reads DGGITQSPKYLFRKEGQNVTLSCEQNLNHDAMYWYRQDPGQGLRLIYYSQIVNDFQKGDIAEGYSVSREKKESFPLTVTSAQKNPTAFYLCASSTQSSGNTIYFGEGSWLTVV.

The rearrangement links TRBV28 to TRBJ1-5; maybe TRBD1 (5 bases). The V and J ends lost 7 bases and 3 bases respectively, with 10 bases between them. Germline lookup yields CDR1 MDHEN and CDR2 SYDVKM. CDR3 length: 13 amino acids. This chain's CDR3 is CASIGGNNQPQHF. The CDR3 DNA reads as TGTGCCAGCATCGGGGGTAACAATCAGCCCCAGCATTTT.

This rearrangement joins TRBV5-5 to TRBJ2-7, with 7 bases matching TRBD1. CDR1 and CDR2 from the germline V gene are SGHKS and YYEKEE (reference sequence). This CDR3 region has 14 residues. J was trimmed by 6 bases and V by 7 bases; bases with no gene match: 13. CDR3 bases: TGTGCCAGCGACGTAGGGACAGCCGTCAGCGAGCAGTACTTC. Its protein is CASDVGTAVSEQYF.

The chain links TRBV7-2 to TRBJ2-1, with 9 bases matching TRBD2. Germline-derived CDR1 and CDR2 are SGHTA and FQGNSA. V shed 6 bases, J shed 5 bases, and the junction held 5 bases outside the gene matches. CDR3 length: 14 residues. CDR3 bases: TGTGCCAGCAGGACCCTAGCGGGGAACAATGAGCAGTTCTTC. Protein: CASRTLAGNNEQFF.

The rearrangement uses TRBV2 and TRBJ1-5; a possible D gene is TRBD1 (6 bases). Trimming took 2 bases from V and 7 from J, leaving 15 bases between them. CDR3 length equals 15 residues. CDR1 and CDR2 from the germline V gene are SNHLY and FYNNEI. CDR3 sequence: CASSEQGIFSQPQHF. The CDR3 nucleotides are TGTGCCAGCAGTGAACAGGGGATTTTTTCCCAGCCCCAGCATTTT.

CDR3 protein: CSVGGDRVNEQYF. In DNA, the CDR3 is TGCAGCGTTGGGGGGGACAGGGTAAACGAGCAGTACTTC. V and J are TRBV29-1 and TRBJ2-7; 9 bases agree with TRBD1. CDR1 is SQVTM, CDR2 ANQGSEA, per germline. The CDR3 sequence is 13 residues long. After removal of 4 bases from V and 5 bases from J, the junction contained 6 bases not matched to a gene.

The chain recombines TRBV28 with TRBJ1-1; D is unclear. Trimming pared 2 bases from V and 10 bases from J, leaving 11 bases between. The CDR3 length is 12 residues. CDR1 is MDHEN, CDR2 SYDVKM, per germline. The CDR3 loop is CASSLIPEGAFF. As DNA, the CDR3 is TGTGCCAGCAGTTTAATTCCGGAGGGAGCTTTCTTT. The variable domain in full, completed from reference TRBV28 and TRBJ1-1, reads DVKVTQSSRYLVKRTGEKVFLECVQDMDHENMFWYRQDPGLGLRLIYFSYDVKMKEKGDIPEGYSVSREKKERFSLILESASTNQTSMYLCASSLIPEGAFFGQGTRLTVV.

The chain carries TRBV28 and TRBJ2-7; TRBD2 matches at 10 bases. CDR3 length equals 15 residues. Germline V gene sequence: CDR1 MDHEN, CDR2 SYDVKM. J was trimmed by 2 bases and V by 3 bases; bases with no gene match: 4. The CDR3 DNA sequence: TGTGCCAGCAGTTTTCGACTAGCGGGCACCTACGAGCAGTACTTC. Its translation is CASSFRLAGTYEQYF.

In this sample, this clone turned up once. The rearrangement links TRBV6-2 or TRBV6-3 to TRBJ2-7; TRBD2 aligns across 7 bases. The junction had 7 bases not matched to a gene; V was cut back by 6 bases and J by 2 bases. The germline gives CDR1 MNHEY, CDR2 SVGEGT. CDR3 length: 14 residues. CDR3 DNA sequence: TGTGCCAGCAGCGTGGGCGGGAGTCCCTACGAGCAGTACTTC. This encodes CASSVGGSPYEQYF.

This clone was observed a handful of times. The chain employs TRBV3-1 (or the pseudogene TRBV3-2) and TRBJ1-5, with 12 bases lining up with TRBD1. V dropped 4 bases and J dropped 10; count of bases not matched to a gene: 8. This CDR3 is 15 amino acids long. Germline CDR1 is LGHDT and CDR2 is YNNKEL (reference sequence). The CDR3 protein is CASSPRGQGAIPQHF. DNA for the CDR3: TGTGCCAGCAGCCCCCGGGGACAGGGGGCGATCCCCCAGCATTTT.

The chain carries TRBV5-1 and TRBJ2-5, with a tentative D call TRBD2 (6 bases). V lost 0 bases and J lost 4, with 10 bases in between. Germline V gives CDR1 SGHRS, CDR2 YFSETQ. The CDR3 is made up of 14 amino acids. CDR3 residues: CASSLGGGGETQYF. In nucleotides, the CDR3 is TGCGCCAGCAGCTTGGGGGGAGGAGGAGAGACCCAGTACTTC.

The rearrangement joins TRBV5-1 to TRBJ1-1; D gene unclear. The germline V and J ends were trimmed by 1 base and 4 bases, with 20 bases remaining between them. Germline values: CDR1 SGHRS, CDR2 YFSETQ. The CDR3 totals 17 residues. As DNA, the CDR3 is TGCGCCAGCAGCTTGCCCGGGGTAACTCCCGGTCTCACTGAAGCTTTCTTT. Protein: CASSLPGVTPGLTEAFF. The full variable domain, in which reference TRBV5-1 and TRBJ1-1 provide the parts outside the CDR3, is KAGVTQTPRYLIKTRGQQVTLSCSPISGHRSVSWYQQTPGQGLQFLFEYFSETQRNKGNFPGRFSGRQFSNSRSEMNVSTLELGDSALYLCASSLPGVTPGLTEAFFGQGTRLTVV.

This chain uses TRBV7-3 with TRBJ2-7; 7 nucleotides match TRBD1. The germline V gene has CDR1 SGHTA and CDR2 FQGTGA. The CDR3 is made up of 15 amino acids. V dropped 0 bases and J dropped 2; count of bases not matched to a gene: 4. The CDR3 DNA is TGTGCCAGCAGCTTAACGGGACAGCCAGCCTACGAGCAGTACTTC. Encoded protein: CASSLTGQPAYEQYF.

The chain couples TRBV4-1 to TRBJ2-7; perhaps TRBD1 as D (6 bases). The germline V gene encodes CDR1 MGHRA and CDR2 YSYEKL. CDR3 size: 15 residues. Trimming removed 4 bases at V and 2 bases at J, with 15 bases between. CDR3 amino acids: CASSLFRTAAYEQYF. In DNA form, the CDR3 reads TGCGCCAGCAGCCTATTCCGGACAGCAGCCTACGAGCAGTACTTC.

Worth noting for this clone: Different DNA sequences within this sample yield the same CDR3. CDR3 in amino acids: CASSLGVNYGYTF. Written as DNA, the CDR3 is TGTGCCAGCAGTCTCGGGGTCAACTATGGCTACACCTTC. V is TRBV6-2 or TRBV6-3 and J is TRBJ1-2; D uncertain. The CDR3 covers 13 residues. The V end lost 5 bases, the J end lost 2 bases, and 9 bases lay between the germline ends. The germline CDR1 and CDR2 sequences are MNHEY and SVGEGT.

The rearrangement uses TRBV6-5 and TRBJ2-1; 9 bases agree with TRBD2. There are 14 residues in the CDR3. Trimming at V came to 7 bases and at J to 3 bases, leaving 4 bases not matched to a gene. Germline CDR1 and CDR2: MNHEY and SVGAGI. The CDR3 sequence is CASKASGIYNEQFF. The DNA for the CDR3 is TGTGCCAGCAAGGCTAGCGGGATCTACAATGAGCAGTTCTTC.

Worth noting for this clone: One end of the junction is discordant with germline, which a read error may explain. The chain carries TRBV5-1 and TRBJ1-1; D call uncertain. From germline, CDR1 is SGHRS and CDR2 YFSETQ. The CDR3 spans 15 residues. CDR3 protein: CASSLEFVRNTEAFF. CDR3 nucleotide sequence: TGCGCCAGCAGCTTGGAGTTTGTGCGGAACACTGAGGCTTTCTTT.

The chain has TRBV5-1 and TRBJ2-5; 7 bases are a match to TRBD1. The ends lost 4 bases at V and 4 bases at J; junction bases unmatched: 7. Germline V CDR1 and CDR2: SGHRS, YFSETQ. The CDR3 runs 14 residues. The CDR3 coding sequence is TGCGCCAGCAGCGTATTAAACAGGGGAGAGACCCAGTACTTC. This codes for CASSVLNRGETQYF.

The chain employs TRBV5-5 and TRBJ1-5, with D tentatively TRBD1 (6 bases). Germline loops: CDR1 SGHKS, CDR2 YYEKEE (reference sequence). Trimming took 4 bases from V and 6 from J, leaving 14 bases between them. This CDR3 spans 14 amino acids. The CDR3 region is CASSLAATGQPQHF. The CDR3 DNA reads as TGTGCCAGCAGCCTAGCAGCGACAGGTCAGCCCCAGCATTTT.

The J gene is TRBJ2-5, the V gene TRBV14, with TRBD2 matching over 11 bases. V trimming: 2 bases; J trimming: 2 bases; junction bases outside the gene matches: 10. The CDR3 consists of 18 residues. Germline V gene lookup returns CDR1 SGHDN and CDR2 FVKESK. As DNA, the CDR3 is TGTGCCAGCAGCCAAAGGCTAGCGGGAGGAGAAGGACAAGAGACCCAGTACTTC. This gives the protein CASSQRLAGGEGQETQYF.

This chain uses TRBV3-1 (or the pseudogene TRBV3-2) with TRBJ2-3; 12 bases are a match to TRBD2. This CDR3 comprises 16 residues. Germline CDR1 LGHDT, CDR2 YNNKEL (reference sequence). V dropped 1 base and J dropped 5; count of bases not matched to a gene: 4. CDR3 sequence: CASSQGPSGRVDTQYF. The CDR3 DNA reads TGTGCCAGCAGCCAAGGCCCTAGCGGGAGGGTAGATACGCAGTATTTT.

The chain is built from TRBV5-1 and TRBJ2-1; tentatively, D is TRBD2 (5 bases). CDR3 length: 14 residues. Germline CDR1 is SGHRS and CDR2 is YFSETQ. Between the trimmed V and J ends, which lost 2 bases and 5 bases, there was a span of 11 bases. CDR3 in amino acids: CASSLLVADNEQFF. The CDR3 region has the DNA TGCGCCAGCAGCTTACTAGTGGCGGACAATGAGCAGTTCTTC.

This chain joins TRBV3-1 (or the pseudogene TRBV3-2) and TRBJ2-5; TRBD1 matches 8 bases. The germline V gene encodes CDR1 LGHDT and CDR2 YNNKEL (reference sequence). This CDR3 has 14 amino acids. Trimming removed 4 bases from V and 2 bases from J; junction bases left unmatched: 3. The CDR3 DNA follows: TGTGCCAGCAGCCCCCGGACAGGGCAAGAGACCCAGTACTTC. This codes for CASSPRTGQETQYF.

This clone was detected once. CDR3 DNA sequence: TGTGCCAGCAGCTTAGACGGGACTAGAAACACAGATACGCAGTATTTT. Its translation: CASSLDGTRNTDTQYF. V usage is TRBV7-9 and J usage is TRBJ2-3; 8 positions agree with TRBD2. This CDR3 region has 16 residues. J lost 2 bases, V lost 1 base, and 5 bases had no gene match. From germline, CDR1 is SEHNR and CDR2 FQNEAQ (reference sequence).